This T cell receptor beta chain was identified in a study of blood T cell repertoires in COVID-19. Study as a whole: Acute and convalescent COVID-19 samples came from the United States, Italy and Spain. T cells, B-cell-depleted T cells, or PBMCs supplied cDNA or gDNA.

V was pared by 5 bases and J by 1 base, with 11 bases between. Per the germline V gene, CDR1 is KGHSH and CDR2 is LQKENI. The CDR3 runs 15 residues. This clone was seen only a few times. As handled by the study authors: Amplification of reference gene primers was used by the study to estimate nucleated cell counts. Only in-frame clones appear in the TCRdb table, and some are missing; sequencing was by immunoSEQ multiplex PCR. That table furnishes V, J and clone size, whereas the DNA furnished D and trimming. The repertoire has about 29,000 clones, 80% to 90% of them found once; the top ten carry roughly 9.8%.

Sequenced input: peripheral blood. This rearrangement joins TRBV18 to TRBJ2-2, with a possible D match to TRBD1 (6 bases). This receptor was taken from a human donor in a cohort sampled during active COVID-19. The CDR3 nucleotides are TGTGCCAGCTCATCCGGGACACAGAACACCGGGGAGCTGTTTTTT. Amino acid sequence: CASSSGTQNTGELFF.